This is a list of T cell receptor beta chains from one sample in a study of blood T cell repertoires in COVID-19. TCRdb's table, derived via immunoSEQ multiplex PCR, lists solely in-frame clones and lacks some. Here the sample spans fewer than 150,000 clones, approximately 89% being singletons. The sequencing sample was made of peripheral blood. The receptors were gathered from a woman aged 60-75 years with acute or convalescent COVID-19. CDR3s include the opening cysteine and the closing phenylalanine or tryptophan. The D gene is left open where the match is weak. Part of the rows lack a size; the others show once, few, many or a class for expanded clones.

cdr3_aa cdr3_nt d_call clone_size j_call v_call
CASRKTQGTNEKLFF TGTGCCAGCAGGAAGACCCAGGGGACTAATGAAAAACTGTTTTTT NA NA TRBJ1-4 TRBV27
CASSRQTSGRADPGELFF TGTGCCAGCAGCCGCCAGACTAGCGGGAGGGCCGATCCCGGGGAGCTGTTTTTT TRBD2 NA TRBJ2-2 TRBV4-2
CASSLLSDYGYTF TGTGCCAGCAGCTTACTCTCCGACTATGGCTACACCTTC NA NA TRBJ1-2 TRBV7-9
CASSQEGTSVGNEQFF TGCGCCAGCAGCCAAGAAGGGACTAGCGTGGGGAATGAGCAGTTCTTC TRBD2 NA TRBJ2-1 TRBV4-1
CASSLSRDTEAFF TGTGCCAGCAGTCTCAGCCGGGACACTGAAGCTTTCTTT NA NA TRBJ1-1 TRBV12-3/TRBV12-4
CASSVRGQARYYGYTF TGTGCCAGTAGTGTACGGGGACAGGCAAGATACTATGGCTACACCTTC TRBD1 NA TRBJ1-2 TRBV19
CASSPPGLRNQPQHF TGTGCCAGCAGCCCTCCGGGACTTCGCAATCAGCCCCAGCATTTT NA NA TRBJ1-5 TRBV7-9
CASREQASFTEAFF TGCGCCAGCAGGGAACAGGCGTCTTTCACTGAAGCTTTCTTT NA few TRBJ1-1 TRBV5-1
CASSGTGPTEAFF TGTGCCAGCTCCGGGACAGGTCCCACTGAAGCTTTCTTT TRBD1 NA TRBJ1-1 TRBV2
CASSRKGRGSDYNEQFF TGTGCCAGCAGCCGAAAGGGGCGGGGTAGCGACTACAATGAGCAGTTCTTC NA NA TRBJ2-1 TRBV7-8
CASSLAGQATLYQETQYF TGCGCCAGCAGCTTGGCCGGACAGGCGACTTTGTACCAAGAGACCCAGTACTTC TRBD1 NA TRBJ2-5 TRBV5-1
CASSKATRPNVGRRLNTEAFF TGTGCCAGCAGCAAAGCCACACGGCCCAATGTGGGGCGGCGCCTGAACACTGAAGCTTTCTTT NA NA TRBJ1-1 TRBV21-1
CASSVGVATNEKLFF TGTGCCAGCAGCGTAGGAGTTGCAACTAATGAAAAACTGTTTTTT NA few TRBJ1-4 TRBV9
CASKTSGRWTGELFF TGCGCCAGCAAGACTAGCGGGAGATGGACCGGGGAGCTGTTTTTT TRBD2 NA TRBJ2-2 TRBV10-1
CASSFRTSGEQYF TGTGCCAGCAGCTTCCGGACTTCTGGCGAGCAGTACTTC NA NA TRBJ2-7 TRBV7-8
CAISQGLNTEAFF TGTGCCATCAGTCAGGGCCTGAACACTGAAGCTTTCTTT NA NA TRBJ1-1 TRBV10-3
CASSLTGLAGNTGELFF TGTGCCAGCAGCTTAACGGGACTAGCGGGGAACACCGGGGAGCTGTTTTTT TRBD2 NA TRBJ2-2 TRBV7-3
CASSFPSSYEQYF TGTGCCAGCAGCTTTCCGAGCTCCTACGAGCAGTACTTC NA NA TRBJ2-7 TRBV11-2
CASSLRLAGAYEQYF TGTGCCAGCAGCCTAAGACTAGCGGGAGCCTACGAGCAGTACTTC TRBD2 NA TRBJ2-7 TRBV3-1/TRBV3-2
CASSASGTDYGYTF TGTGCCAGCAGCGCGTCCGGGACAGACTATGGCTACACCTTC TRBD1 NA TRBJ1-2 TRBV7-9
CASSLILQQGRRFNEQFF TGTGCCAGCAGCTTAATCCTCCAACAGGGAAGAAGGTTCAATGAGCAGTTCTTC NA NA TRBJ2-1 TRBV11-3
CASSPPGLLNYGYTF TGTGCCAGCAGCCCCCCGGGACTGCTTAACTATGGCTACACCTTC NA NA TRBJ1-2 TRBV27
CASRVQGRNTEAFF TGTGCCAGCAGGGTACAGGGGAGGAACACTGAAGCTTTCTTT TRBD1 NA TRBJ1-1 TRBV2
CASSPTGGAYGYTF TGTGCCAGCAGCCCTACGGGGGGGGCCTATGGCTACACCTTC NA NA TRBJ1-2 TRBV7-9
CASSAAGQVGYTF TGTGCCAGCAGCGCCGCGGGACAGGTAGGCTACACCTTC TRBD1 NA TRBJ1-2 TRBV9
CASSPRGGSLAAQHF TGTGCCAGCTCACCGCGAGGGGGGTCCCTAGCGGCCCAGCATTTT NA NA TRBJ1-5 TRBV18
CASSHGQVILTEAFF TGCGCCAGCAGCCACGGACAGGTAATTCTCACTGAAGCTTTCTTT TRBD1 once TRBJ1-1 TRBV4-1
CTSTLAGGPKSGELFF TGCACCAGCACACTAGCGGGAGGGCCGAAGTCCGGGGAGCTGTTTTTT NA NA TRBJ2-2 TRBV1
CAPSRLVCRQPQHF TGCGCCCCCAGTCGACTGGTTTGTAGACAGCCCCAGCATTTT NA NA TRBJ1-5 TRBV10-1
CASSSQGEKLFF TGTGCCAGCAGCTCACAGGGGGAAAAACTGTTTTTT TRBD1 once TRBJ1-4 TRBV3-1/TRBV3-2
CATSVGAQPQHF TGTGCCACCTCGGTGGGGGCTCAGCCCCAGCATTTT NA few TRBJ1-5 TRBV19
CASSVDLALTGELFF TGTGCCAGCAGCGTAGACCTAGCTCTCACCGGGGAGCTGTTTTTT NA NA TRBJ2-2 TRBV9
CASSVTGENTEAFF TGTGCCAGCAGTGTGACAGGGGAGAACACTGAAGCTTTCTTT TRBD1 NA TRBJ1-1 TRBV28
CASSLQGLAEAFF TGCGCCAGCAGCTTGCAGGGGTTGGCTGAAGCTTTCTTT NA NA TRBJ1-1 TRBV5-1
CASSSGQGNYGYTF TGTGCCAGCAGTTCGGGACAGGGGAACTATGGCTACACCTTC TRBD1 once TRBJ1-2 TRBV5-8
CATSREAKASGELFF TGTGCCACCAGCAGAGAGGCAAAGGCTAGTGGGGAGCTGTTTTTT NA NA TRBJ2-2 TRBV15
CATSWDLFGDTQYF TGTGCCACCAGCTGGGACTTATTCGGAGATACGCAGTATTTT NA NA TRBJ2-3 TRBV15
CASSLGTAKNYGYTF TGCGCCAGCAGTTTGGGGACAGCGAAAAACTATGGCTACACCTTC TRBD1 NA TRBJ1-2 TRBV5-1
CASSLRARTDTQYF TGTGCCAGCAGCCTCCGAGCGAGGACAGATACGCAGTATTTT NA NA TRBJ2-3 TRBV5-6
CASSIRWTGEAGSNQPQHF TGTGCCAGTAGTATAAGATGGACAGGGGAGGCTGGGAGCAATCAGCCCCAGCATTTT TRBD1 NA TRBJ1-5 TRBV19
CSVIPRARNTEAFF TGCAGCGTGATTCCCAGGGCCCGGAACACTGAAGCTTTCTTT NA once TRBJ1-1 TRBV29-1
CASSYPGQGHQPQHF TGTGCCAGCAGTTATCCCGGACAGGGCCATCAGCCCCAGCATTTT TRBD1 NA TRBJ1-5 TRBV6-2/TRBV6-3
CASSLLWTGGATDTQYF TGCGCCAGCAGCTTGCTTTGGACGGGAGGGGCCACAGATACGCAGTATTTT TRBD2 NA TRBJ2-3 TRBV5-1
CASSNQMGAIGTTEAFF TGTGCCAGCTCAAACCAGATGGGGGCGATTGGGACCACTGAAGCTTTCTTT NA NA TRBJ1-1 TRBV18
CASSVGPVLETQYF TGTGCCAGCAGCGTAGGCCCAGTCCTTGAGACCCAGTACTTC NA NA TRBJ2-5 TRBV9
CASSDTATGELFF TGTGCCAGCAGTGACACAGCTACCGGGGAGCTGTTTTTT NA NA TRBJ2-2 TRBV6-4
CASGTQGQSPLHF TGTGCCAGCGGGACCCAGGGACAGTCACCCCTCCACTTT TRBD1 NA TRBJ1-6 TRBV6-1
CASSVAAGIREKLFF TGTGCCAGCAGCGTAGCGGCGGGAATTAGGGAAAAACTGTTTTTT NA NA TRBJ1-4 TRBV9
CASSTGLMNTGELFF TGTGCCAGCAGCACTGGACTCATGAACACCGGGGAGCTGTTTTTT NA NA TRBJ2-2 TRBV11-2
CATSSLSSYNEQFF TGTGCCACCAGCTCACTTAGCTCCTACAATGAGCAGTTCTTC NA few TRBJ2-1 TRBV15
CASSIEGGEGDQPQHF TGTGCCAGTAGTATAGAAGGGGGGGAGGGAGATCAGCCCCAGCATTTT NA NA TRBJ1-5 TRBV19
CASTIAGGADTQYF TGCGCCAGCACCATAGCGGGAGGCGCAGATACGCAGTATTTT TRBD2 NA TRBJ2-3 TRBV5-1
CASSLSSLYNEQFF TGTGCCAGCTCACTCAGTAGCCTTTACAATGAGCAGTTCTTC NA NA TRBJ2-1 TRBV18
CASSGTGSSGANVLTF TGTGCCAGTAGTGGAACAGGGTCCTCTGGGGCCAACGTCCTGACTTTC NA NA TRBJ2-6 TRBV19
CASSVRGSPLHF TGTGCCAGCAGTGTGCGAGGATCACCCCTCCACTTT NA NA TRBJ1-6 TRBV2